Following are 19 T cell receptor beta chains from one sample sequenced in a study of shared clonotypes between healthy human individuals. TCRdb keeps only in-frame clones here, not all; method: immunoSEQ multiplex PCR. Of more than 400,000 clones listed, approximately 81% are singletons. The specimen was PBMCs. Receptors originate from a woman aged 40 to 55 in good health. Some clones in this sample may be carry-over from other donors' samples.

As for this clone: A much larger clone is a single base away; this may be a read error. The chain uses TRBV5-6 and TRBJ2-7; 10 nucleotides line up with TRBD1. In germline, CDR1 is SGHDT, CDR2 YYEEEE. This CDR3 spans 19 amino acids. CDR3 amino acids: CASSLWTGGNPGWVYERYF. CDR3 nucleotide sequence: TGTGCCAGCAGCTTGTGGACAGGGGGAAATCCCGGTTGGGTGTACGAGCGGTACTTC.

The genes are TRBV18 and TRBJ2-1; weak D call: TRBD1 (6 bases). The CDR3 is made up of 13 amino acids. Germline lookup yields CDR1 KGHSH and CDR2 LQKENI. V was pared by 7 bases and J by 9 bases, with 16 bases between. The CDR3 region is CASFGGGVGEQFF. CDR3 DNA sequence: TGTGCCAGCTTTGGGGGCGGTGTTGGTGAGCAGTTCTTC. The entire variable domain, with the rest obtained from reference TRBV18 and TRBJ2-1, is as follows: NAGVMQNPRHLVRRRGQEARLRCSPMKGHSHVYWYRQLPEEGLKFMVYLQKENIIDESGMPKERFSAEFPKEGPSILRIQQVVRGDSAAYFCASFGGGVGEQFFGPGTRLTVL.

This clone was counted at least ten times. The same CDR3 arises from other DNA sequences in this sample as well. The rearrangement links TRBV5-4 to TRBJ2-1, with unresolved D. Germline CDR1 SGHNT, CDR2 YYREEE (reference sequence). The CDR3 loop spans 15 amino acids. The germline V and J ends were trimmed by 4 bases and 2 bases, with 13 bases remaining between them. The CDR3 loop reads CASSAGDFAYNEQFF. The DNA for the CDR3 is TGTGCCAGCAGCGCTGGGGATTTCGCCTACAATGAGCAGTTCTTC.

Of note for this clone: With a far larger clone one base away, a read error is the likely cause. Other DNA sequences in the sample encode the same CDR3. The chain carries TRBV7-6 and TRBJ2-3; TRBD2 is a possible D gene (6 bases). CDR3 length equals 16 residues. Germline V lookup: CDR1 SGHVS, CDR2 FNYEAQ. Trimming took 5 bases from V and 6 from J, leaving 21 bases between them. CDR3 DNA sequence: TGTGCCAGCAGCGGGGTAATCGGGAGTGGAGGGGATACGCAGTATTTT. It codes for CASSGVIGSGGDTQYF. The variable domain in full, completed from reference TRBV7-6 and TRBJ2-3, reads GAGVSQSPRYKVTKRGQDVALRCDPISGHVSLYWYRQALGQGPEFLTYFNYEAQQDKSGLPNDRFSAERPEGSISTLTIQRTEQRDSAMYRCASSGVIGSGGDTQYFGPGTRLTVL.

The chain joins TRBV5-8 to TRBJ1-4, with 8 bases lining up with TRBD1. The CDR3 loop spans 16 amino acids. Germline CDR1 reads SGHTS; CDR2 reads YDEGEE. V shed 4 bases and J 8 bases; nucleotides not matched to a gene: 13. The CDR3 DNA reads as TGTGCCAGCAGCCCAGGGGGCGGGACAGGTTACGAAAAACTGTTTTTT. Its translation is CASSPGGGTGYEKLFF.

The V gene is TRBV29-1, the J gene TRBJ1-2; D is undetermined. This CDR3 region has 10 residues. Germline CDR1 reads SQVTM; CDR2 reads ANQGSEA. Trimming removed 3 bases at V and 3 bases at J, with 2 bases between. The CDR3 coding sequence is TGCAGCGTTGATGACTATGGCTACACCTTC. Its translation: CSVDDYGYTF.

V gene TRBV5-1 combines with J gene TRBJ2-6; D not certain. Per the germline V gene, CDR1 is SGHRS and CDR2 is YFSETQ. This CDR3 is built from 16 residues. Trimming took off 4 bases at V and 1 base at J, with 12 bases between the two ends. DNA for the CDR3: TGCGCCAGCAGCCCGGACCCCAATTCTGGGGCCAACGTCCTGACTTTC. Its translation: CASSPDPNSGANVLTF.

This chain connects TRBV27 to TRBJ2-1, with 11 bases matching TRBD2. J gave up 7 bases and V 1 base, and 9 bases lay outside the gene matches. The CDR3 runs to 17 residues. Per germline, CDR1 MNHEY and CDR2 SMNVEV (reference sequence). The CDR3 sequence: CASSLWGLAGGRNEQFF. As DNA, the CDR3 is TGTGCCAGCAGTTTATGGGGGCTAGCGGGAGGTAGAAATGAGCAGTTCTTC.

V is TRBV5-5 and J is TRBJ2-4; 10 positions match TRBD2. The CDR3 has 15 residues. The junction had 1 base not matched to a gene; V was cut back by 4 bases and J by 0 bases. Germline V lookup: CDR1 SGHKS, CDR2 YYEKEE (reference sequence). The CDR3 DNA reads as TGTGCCAGCAGCCGACTAGCGGGAGCCAAAAACATTCAGTACTTC. Translated, it gives CASSRLAGAKNIQYF.

The chain links TRBV28 to TRBJ1-5; possible D gene TRBD1, 5 bases. The CDR3 is 14 amino acids. V was clipped by 8 bases and J by 5 bases, with 16 bases between them. Germline assignment: CDR1 MDHEN and CDR2 SYDVKM. CDR3 in amino acids: CASALGGEHQPQHF. Here the CDR3 DNA reads TGTGCCAGCGCTCTTGGGGGGGAGCATCAGCCCCAGCATTTT.

This clone has at least ten counts. Here the CDR3 reads CASSPSSGTGADSEQYF. CDR3 sequence (DNA): TGTGCCAGCAGCCCGAGTTCCGGGACAGGGGCGGATTCCGAGCAGTACTTC. This chain joins TRBV4-2 and TRBJ2-7; 10 bases match TRBD1. J lost 6 bases, V lost 4 bases, and 15 bases had no gene match. Germline V gives CDR1 LGHNA, CDR2 YNFKEQ. This CDR3 has 17 amino acids.

The gene calls are TRBV5-1 and TRBJ2-6; D may be TRBD2 (5 bases). The V gene lost 0 bases and the J gene lost 0 bases, with 22 bases spanning the gap. Germline V gene sequence: CDR1 SGHRS, CDR2 YFSETQ. This CDR3 has 21 amino acids. The CDR3 bases are TGCGCCAGCAGCTTGGCCGGGTTGAGGGAACTGGGGAGCTCTGGGGCCAACGTCCTGACTTTC. It encodes CASSLAGLRELGSSGANVLTF.

About this clone: This may arise from a read error, as a much more abundant clone is one base away. Lacking the conserved final phenylalanine or tryptophan, this CDR3 likely reflects a read error. The rearrangement links TRBV7-6 to TRBJ2-7, with a possible D match to TRBD2 (5 bases). Germline CDR1 and CDR2: SGHVS and FNYEAQ. V was clipped by 6 bases and J by 0 bases, with 15 bases between them. This CDR3 has 15 residues. CDR3 amino acids: CASSPLAGSSYEQYL. CDR3 nucleotides: TGTGCCAGCAGTCCCCTAGCTGGGAGCTCCTACGAGCAGTACTTA.

V and J are TRBV29-1 and TRBJ2-7; D is perhaps TRBD1 (6 bases). CDR1 SQVTM and CDR2 ANQGSEA come from the germline V gene. The length of the CDR3 is 14 residues. V shed 4 bases and J shed 6 bases, with 19 bases lying between them. Here the CDR3 reads CSVAHYLGRGEQYF. In nucleotides, the CDR3 is TGCAGCGTTGCTCACTATCTAGGCAGGGGCGAGCAGTACTTC.

This chain joins TRBV6-5 and TRBJ1-5, with a possible D match to TRBD1 (5 bases). CDR1 is MNHEY and CDR2 is SVGAGI in the germline V gene. The V end was cut by 6 bases, the J end by 3 bases, with 9 bases between. CDR3 length: 13 residues. The CDR3 reads CASSLTVNQPQHF. The CDR3 nucleotides are TGTGCCAGCAGCTTGACAGTCAATCAGCCCCAGCATTTT.

The chain recombines TRBV27 with TRBJ1-2; D uncertain. There are 15 residues in the CDR3. The germline V gene has CDR1 MNHEY and CDR2 SMNVEV (reference sequence). The germline V and J ends were trimmed by 0 bases and 4 bases, with 12 bases remaining between them. DNA for the CDR3: TGTGCCAGCAGTTTATCGAGAAGCGGCGGCTATGGCTACACCTTC. This sequence encodes CASSLSRSGGYGYTF.

V is TRBV2 and J is TRBJ1-4, with 11 bases fitting TRBD1. V was pared by 7 bases and J by 4 bases, with 5 bases of the junction left unmatched. Germline CDR1 and CDR2: SNHLY and FYNNEI. CDR3 length: 15 amino acids. The CDR3 coding sequence is TGTGCCAGCACAGGACAGGGGGCAATTAATGAAAAACTGTTTTTT. Its translation: CASTGQGAINEKLFF.

Regarding this clone: A single base is all that separates this from a far larger clone, so a read error is likely. The chain links TRBV5-1 to TRBJ2-2; 7 bases are a match to TRBD1. With V trimmed by 4 bases and J by 6 bases, 6 bases remained unmatched. CDR3 length: 14 amino acids. Germline values: CDR1 SGHRS, CDR2 YFSETQ. The CDR3 spells CASSPGQIAGELFF. The CDR3 region has the DNA TGCGCCAGCAGCCCGGGACAGATCGCCGGGGAGCTGTTTTTT.

The chain combines TRBV4-1 with TRBJ2-7; tentative D call: TRBD2 (5 bases). Germline CDR1 MGHRA, CDR2 YSYEKL. The CDR3 length is 14 residues. The germline V and J ends were trimmed by 4 bases and 2 bases, with 12 bases remaining between them. CDR3 in amino acids: CASSPRPEAYEQYF. CDR3 sequence (DNA): TGCGCCAGCAGCCCCCGGCCGGAGGCCTACGAGCAGTACTTC.